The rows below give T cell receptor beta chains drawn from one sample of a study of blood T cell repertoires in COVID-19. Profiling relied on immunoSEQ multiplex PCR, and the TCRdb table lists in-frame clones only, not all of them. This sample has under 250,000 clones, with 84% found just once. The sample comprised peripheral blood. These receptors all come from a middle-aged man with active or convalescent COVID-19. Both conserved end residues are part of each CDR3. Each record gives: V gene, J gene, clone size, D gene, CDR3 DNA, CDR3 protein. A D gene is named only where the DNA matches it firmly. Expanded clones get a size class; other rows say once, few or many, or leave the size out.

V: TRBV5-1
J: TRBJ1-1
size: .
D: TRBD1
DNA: TGCGCCAGCAGCCCCGGGACAGGGGAGGCGTCCACTGAAGCTTTCTTT
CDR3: CASSPGTGEASTEAFF

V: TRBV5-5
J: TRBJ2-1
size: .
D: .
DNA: TGTGCCAGCAGGCGTGAGGGGGTAAGGAATGAGCAGTTCTTC
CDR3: CASRREGVRNEQFF

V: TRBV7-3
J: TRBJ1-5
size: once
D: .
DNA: TGTGCCAGCAGCCAGGGTATGGATCAGCCCCAGCATTTT
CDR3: CASSQGMDQPQHF

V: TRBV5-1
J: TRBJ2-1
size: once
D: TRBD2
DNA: TGCGCCAGCAGCCTCACCGGGACTAGCTTCGATGAGCAGTTCTTC
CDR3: CASSLTGTSFDEQFF

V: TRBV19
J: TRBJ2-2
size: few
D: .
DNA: TGTGCCAGTAGTATAATCCAGGGGTACACCGGGGAGCTGTTTTTT
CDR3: CASSIIQGYTGELFF

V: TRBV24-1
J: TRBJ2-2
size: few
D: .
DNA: TGTGCCACGGCGGCGGCAGGGCGAGACACCGGGGAGCTGTTTTTT
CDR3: CATAAAGRDTGELFF

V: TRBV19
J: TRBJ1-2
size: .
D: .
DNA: TGTGCCAGTAGGCCCCCGGGGAGTAGTTATGGCTACACCTTC
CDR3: CASRPPGSSYGYTF

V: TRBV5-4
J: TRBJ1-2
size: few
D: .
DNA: TGTGCCAGCAGGCGTTTGGGAAGGGGAGGCTATGGCTACACCTTC
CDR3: CASRRLGRGGYGYTF

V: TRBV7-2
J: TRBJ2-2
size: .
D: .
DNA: TGTGCCAGCAGCCCCAGTGGGCCCGGGGAGCTGTTTTTT
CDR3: CASSPSGPGELFF

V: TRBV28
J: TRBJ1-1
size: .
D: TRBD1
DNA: TGTGCCAGCAGTCTTACCGGGACAGGGGGCGAAGCTTTCTTT
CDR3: CASSLTGTGGEAFF

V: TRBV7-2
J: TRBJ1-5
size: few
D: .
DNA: TGTGCCAGCAGCTTTTCCTATAGCAATCAGCCCCAGCATTTT
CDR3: CASSFSYSNQPQHF

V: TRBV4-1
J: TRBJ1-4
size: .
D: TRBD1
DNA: TGCGCCAGCAGCCAAGAAGGGACAGGGATTGAAAAACTGTTTTTT
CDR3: CASSQEGTGIEKLFF

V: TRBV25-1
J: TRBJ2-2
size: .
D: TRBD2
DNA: TGTGCCAGCAGTCCAACTAGCGGGGGGGCGGGCACCGGGGAGCTGTTTTTT
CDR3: CASSPTSGGAGTGELFF

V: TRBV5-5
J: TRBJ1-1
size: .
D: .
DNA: TGTGCCAGCAGCTTACAGAAGCTGAACACTGAAGCTTTCTTT
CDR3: CASSLQKLNTEAFF

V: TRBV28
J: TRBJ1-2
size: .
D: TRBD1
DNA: TGTGCCAGCAGTCCCCCCGGACAGGGCTATGGCTACACCTTC
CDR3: CASSPPGQGYGYTF

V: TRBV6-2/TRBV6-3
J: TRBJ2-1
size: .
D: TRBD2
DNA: TGTGCCAGCAGTACTCTAGCGGGGGAGGGCAATGAGCAGTTCTTC
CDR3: CASSTLAGEGNEQFF

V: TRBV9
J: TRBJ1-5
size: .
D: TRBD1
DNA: TGTGCCAGCAGTGAGGGGGCTCATAGCAATCAGCCCCAGCATTTT
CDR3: CASSEGAHSNQPQHF

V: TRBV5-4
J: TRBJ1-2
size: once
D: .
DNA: TGTGCCAGCAGCATACCGGCAGGGAACTACACCTTC
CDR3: CASSIPAGNYTF

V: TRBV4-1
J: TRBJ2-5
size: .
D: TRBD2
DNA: TGCGCCAGCAGCCAACCCCTAGCGGGATCCCAAGAGACCCAGTACTTC
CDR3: CASSQPLAGSQETQYF

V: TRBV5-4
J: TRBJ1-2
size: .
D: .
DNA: TGTGCCAGCAGCTTGGACAGGGATGGCTACACCTTC
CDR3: CASSLDRDGYTF

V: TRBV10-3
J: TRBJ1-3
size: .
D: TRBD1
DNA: TGTGCCATCAGTGAGGCAGGGGGATCTGGAAACACCATATATTTT
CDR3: CAISEAGGSGNTIYF

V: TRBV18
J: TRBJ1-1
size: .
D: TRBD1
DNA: TGTGCCAGCTCACCCACCGGCAGGGGGCCTGAAGCTTTCTTT
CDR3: CASSPTGRGPEAFF

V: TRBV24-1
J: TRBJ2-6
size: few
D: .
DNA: TGTGCCACCAGTGATTTGCTCGGGGCCAACGTCCTGACTTTC
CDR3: CATSDLLGANVLTF

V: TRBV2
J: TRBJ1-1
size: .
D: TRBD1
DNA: TGTGCCAGCGACAGGGAAACTGAAGCTTTCTTT
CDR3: CASDRETEAFF